These 5 T cell receptor beta chains originate from one sample sequenced in a study of PD-1 blockade in classical Hodgkin lymphoma. Time point defined: newly diagnosed, previously untreated cHL patient sample. Sequencing used immunoSEQ multiplex PCR; TCRdb keeps in-frame clones, though not all of them. This sample carries 70,000 or so clones, over 90% of them seen once, and the ten largest clones take 2% to 3%. Sequences were obtained from peripheral blood mononuclear cells (PBMCs). Source of these receptors: a human donor with classical Hodgkin lymphoma.

The chain employs TRBV28 and TRBJ1-2; 7 nucleotides agree with TRBD1. V lost 4 bases and J lost 5; bases outside the gene matches: 13. Germline-derived CDR1 and CDR2 are MDHEN and SYDVKM. This CDR3 is 16 amino acids long. The CDR3 nucleotides are TGTGCCAGCAGTTCCATGAACAGGGGAAGAGGGTATGGCTACACCTTC. This translates into CASSSMNRGRGYGYTF.

Here the CDR3 reads CATSRDFGGYTF. CDR3 nucleotide sequence: TGTGCCACCAGCAGAGATTTCGGAGGCTACACCTTC. The V gene is TRBV15, the J gene TRBJ1-2; D uncertain. The V gene lost 0 bases and the J gene lost 8 bases, with 7 bases spanning the gap. Germline CDR1 reads LNHNV; CDR2 reads YYDKDF (reference sequence). This CDR3 is 12 amino acids long.

The gene calls are TRBV7-9 and TRBJ2-3; TRBD2 agrees at 8 bases. V dropped 1 base and J dropped 4; count of bases not matched to a gene: 10. Germline CDR1 reads SEHNR; CDR2 reads FQNEAQ (reference sequence). The CDR3 covers 17 residues. The CDR3 reads CASSLGPSGSLPDTQYF. The DNA for the CDR3 is TGTGCCAGCAGCTTAGGGCCAAGCGGGAGTCTCCCAGATACGCAGTATTTT.

V gene TRBV7-3 combines with J gene TRBJ2-5; D is unclear. CDR3 size: 13 residues. Looked up from germline, CDR1 is SGHTA and CDR2 is FQGTGA. V was pared by 2 bases and J by 3 bases, with 7 bases between. The DNA for the CDR3 is TGTGCCAGCAGCTTAGTCAAAGAAGAGACCCAGTACTTC. It specifies CASSLVKEETQYF.

V and J are TRBV28 and TRBJ1-5; D possibly corresponds to TRBD1 (5 bases). Germline CDR1 reads MDHEN; CDR2 reads SYDVKM. The CDR3 has 14 amino acids. Trimming removed 2 bases at V and 5 bases at J, with 10 bases between. Here the CDR3 reads CASSLNGGYQPQHF. In DNA, the CDR3 is TGTGCCAGCAGTTTAAACGGGGGATATCAGCCCCAGCATTTT. The variable domain in full, with the rest retrieved from reference TRBV28 and TRBJ1-5, is DVKVTQSSRYLVKRTGEKVFLECVQDMDHENMFWYRQDPGLGLRLIYFSYDVKMKEKGDIPEGYSVSREKKERFSLILESASTNQTSMYLCASSLNGGYQPQHFGDGTRLSIL.